The 2 T cell receptor beta chains listed next were all sequenced from one sample in a study of blood T cell repertoires in COVID-19. The table came from immunoSEQ multiplex PCR; TCRdb's copy has only in-frame clones and leaves some out. The sample carries 200,000 or so clones, roughly nine tenths recorded once. Sequenced: peripheral blood. The receptors originated from a man in his sixties who had recovered from COVID-19.

The genes are TRBV18 and TRBJ1-1; the match to TRBD1 covers 8 bases. Trimming took 8 bases from V and 1 from J; bases not matched to a gene: 3. Germline CDR1 reads KGHSH; CDR2 reads LQKENI. The length of the CDR3 is 13 residues. The CDR3 DNA is TGTGCCAGCGAGGGACAGGAGAACACTGAAGCTTTCTTT. Translated, it gives CASEGQENTEAFF.

The chain joins TRBV25-1 to TRBJ2-3; tentative D call: TRBD2 (6 bases). Trimming cost V 0 bases and J 6 bases, with 13 bases left between them. The CDR3 has 15 residues. Germline values: CDR1 MGHDK, CDR2 SYGVNS. The CDR3 region has the DNA TGTGCCAGCAGTGAATACGATGGCGGGGTGGATACGCAGTATTTT. This encodes CASSEYDGGVDTQYF.